The following is a T cell receptor beta chain sequence with its context. The sample originates from a study of radiation and T cells in renal cell carcinoma. Some clones are missing from TCRdb's copy, which holds only in-frame ones; the method was immunoSEQ multiplex PCR. The sample yields roughly 170,000 clones, about 88% seen once. Trimming removed 7 bases at V and 4 bases at J, with 11 bases between. Germline values: CDR1 SNHLY, CDR2 FYNNEI. The CDR3 spans 13 residues. Noted time point: blood 4 weeks post-SBRT, at nephrectomy. The treatment was: 15 Gy SBRT to primary tumor, nephrectomy 4 weeks later.

The material sequenced was blood, taken from a patient whose treatment included radiotherapy and nephrectomy. This chain connects TRBV2 to TRBJ1-5, with unresolved D. This sequence was found in a woman aged 50 to 65 with renal cell carcinoma. The CDR3 protein is CASNLGKNQPQHF. The CDR3 bases are TGTGCCAGCAATCTAGGAAAGAATCAGCCCCAGCATTTT.